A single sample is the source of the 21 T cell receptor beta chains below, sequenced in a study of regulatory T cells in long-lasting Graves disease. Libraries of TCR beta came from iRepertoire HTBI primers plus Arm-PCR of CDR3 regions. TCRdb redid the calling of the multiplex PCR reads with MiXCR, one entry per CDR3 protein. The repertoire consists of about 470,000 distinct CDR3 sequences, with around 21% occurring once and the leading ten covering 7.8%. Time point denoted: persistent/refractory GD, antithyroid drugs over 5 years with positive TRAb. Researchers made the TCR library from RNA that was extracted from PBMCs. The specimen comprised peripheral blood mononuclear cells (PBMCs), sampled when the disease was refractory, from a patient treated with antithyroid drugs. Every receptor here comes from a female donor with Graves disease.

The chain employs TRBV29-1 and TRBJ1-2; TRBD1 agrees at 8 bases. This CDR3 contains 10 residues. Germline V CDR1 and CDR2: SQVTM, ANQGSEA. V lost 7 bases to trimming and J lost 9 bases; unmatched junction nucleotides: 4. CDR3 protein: CSGAGGCYTF. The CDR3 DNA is TGCAGCGGCGCAGGGGGCTGCTACACCTTC. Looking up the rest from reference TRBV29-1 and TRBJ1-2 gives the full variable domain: SAVISQKPSRDICQRGTSLTIQCQVDSQVTMMFWYRQQPGQSLTLIATANQGSEATYESGFVIDKFPISRPNLTFSTLTVSNMSPEDSSIYLCSGAGGCYTFGSGTRLTVV.

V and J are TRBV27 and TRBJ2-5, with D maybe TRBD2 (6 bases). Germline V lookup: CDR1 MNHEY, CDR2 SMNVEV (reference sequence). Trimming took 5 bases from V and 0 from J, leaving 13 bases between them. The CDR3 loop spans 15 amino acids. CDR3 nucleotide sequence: TGTGCCAGCAGTATTGTGGCGGGGTACCAAGAGACCCAGTACTTC. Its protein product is CASSIVAGYQETQYF.

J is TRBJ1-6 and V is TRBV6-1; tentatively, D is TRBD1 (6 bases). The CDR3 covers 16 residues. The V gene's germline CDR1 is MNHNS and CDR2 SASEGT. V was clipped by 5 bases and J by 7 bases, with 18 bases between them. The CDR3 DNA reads TGTGCCAGCAGTCCGAAACGGACAGTCTGGAATTCACCCCTCCACTTT. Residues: CASSPKRTVWNSPLHF.

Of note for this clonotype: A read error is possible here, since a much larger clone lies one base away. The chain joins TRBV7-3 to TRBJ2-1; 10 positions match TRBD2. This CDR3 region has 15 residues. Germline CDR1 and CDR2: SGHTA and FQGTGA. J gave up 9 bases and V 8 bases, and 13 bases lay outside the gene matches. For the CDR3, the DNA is TGTGCCAGCGGTCTCCTAGCGGGAGACGCAGGTGAGCAGTTCTTC. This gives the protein CASGLLAGDAGEQFF.

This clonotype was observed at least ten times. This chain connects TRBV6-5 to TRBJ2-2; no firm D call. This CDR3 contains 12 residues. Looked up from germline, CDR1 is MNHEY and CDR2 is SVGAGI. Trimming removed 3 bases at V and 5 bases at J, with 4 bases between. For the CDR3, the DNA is TGTGCCAGCAGTTATGGTACCGGGGAGCTGTTTTTT. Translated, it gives CASSYGTGELFF.

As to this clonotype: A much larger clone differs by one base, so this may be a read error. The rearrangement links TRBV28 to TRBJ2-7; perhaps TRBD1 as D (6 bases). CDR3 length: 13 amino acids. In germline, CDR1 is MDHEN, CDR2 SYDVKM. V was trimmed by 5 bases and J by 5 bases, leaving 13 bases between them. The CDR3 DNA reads TGTGCCAGCAGTGCCAACAGGGTCCACGAGCAGTACTTC. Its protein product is CASSANRVHEQYF.

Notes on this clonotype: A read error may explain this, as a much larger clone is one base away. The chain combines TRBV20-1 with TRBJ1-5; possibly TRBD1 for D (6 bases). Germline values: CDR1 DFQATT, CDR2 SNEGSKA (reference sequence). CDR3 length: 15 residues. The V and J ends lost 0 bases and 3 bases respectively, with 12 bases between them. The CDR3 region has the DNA TGCAGTGCTAGAGATTGGGGGGGGCACAATCAGCCCCAGCATTTT. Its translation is CSARDWGGHNQPQHF.

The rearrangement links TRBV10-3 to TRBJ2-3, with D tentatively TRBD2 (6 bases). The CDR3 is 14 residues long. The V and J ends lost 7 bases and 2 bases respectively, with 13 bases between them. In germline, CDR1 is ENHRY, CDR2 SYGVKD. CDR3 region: CAITVGGNTDTQYF. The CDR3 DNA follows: TGTGCCATCACGGTCGGAGGGAACACAGATACGCAGTATTTT.

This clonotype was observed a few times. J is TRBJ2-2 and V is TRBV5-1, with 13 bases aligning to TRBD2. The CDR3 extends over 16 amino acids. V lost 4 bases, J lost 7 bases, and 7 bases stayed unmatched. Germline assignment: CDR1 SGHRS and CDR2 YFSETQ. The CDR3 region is CASSGGLAGVSGELFF. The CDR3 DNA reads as TGCGCCAGCAGCGGCGGACTAGCGGGAGTCAGCGGGGAGCTGTTTTTT.

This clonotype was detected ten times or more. This CDR3 reads CASSYSTPAYEQYF. The CDR3 bases are TGTGCCAGCAGTTACAGTACTCCTGCCTACGAGCAGTACTTC. The chain couples TRBV28 to TRBJ2-7; D is ambiguous. Germline assignment: CDR1 MDHEN and CDR2 SYDVKM. This CDR3 comprises 14 residues. Trimming removed 4 bases from V and 2 bases from J, with 12 bases in between. Drawing the rest from reference TRBV28 and TRBJ2-7, the complete variable domain is DVKVTQSSRYLVKRTGEKVFLECVQDMDHENMFWYRQDPGLGLRLIYFSYDVKMKEKGDIPEGYSVSREKKERFSLILESASTNQTSMYLCASSYSTPAYEQYFGPGTRLTVT.

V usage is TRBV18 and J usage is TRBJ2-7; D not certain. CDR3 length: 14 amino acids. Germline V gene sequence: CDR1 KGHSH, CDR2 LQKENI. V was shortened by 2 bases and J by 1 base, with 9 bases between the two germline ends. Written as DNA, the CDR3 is TGTGCCAGCTCACCAATGGGGTGGTCCTACGAGCAGTACTTC. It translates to CASSPMGWSYEQYF. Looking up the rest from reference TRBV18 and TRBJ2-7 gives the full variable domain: NAGVMQNPRHLVRRRGQEARLRCSPMKGHSHVYWYRQLPEEGLKFMVYLQKENIIDESGMPKERFSAEFPKEGPSILRIQQVVRGDSAAYFCASSPMGWSYEQYFGPGTRLTVT.

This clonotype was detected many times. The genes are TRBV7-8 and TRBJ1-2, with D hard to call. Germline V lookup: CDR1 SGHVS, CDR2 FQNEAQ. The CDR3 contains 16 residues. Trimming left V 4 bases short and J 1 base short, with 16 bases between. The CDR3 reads CASSYPSGQDNYGYTF. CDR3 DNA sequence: TGTGCCAGCAGCTACCCCAGTGGGCAGGATAACTATGGCTACACCTTC.

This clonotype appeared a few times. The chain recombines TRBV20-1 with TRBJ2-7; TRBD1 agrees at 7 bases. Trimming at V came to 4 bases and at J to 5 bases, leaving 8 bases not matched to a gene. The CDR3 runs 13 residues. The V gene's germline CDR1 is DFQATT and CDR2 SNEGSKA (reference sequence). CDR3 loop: CSANRDRLDEQYF. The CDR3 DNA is TGCAGTGCTAACCGGGACAGACTCGACGAGCAGTACTTC.

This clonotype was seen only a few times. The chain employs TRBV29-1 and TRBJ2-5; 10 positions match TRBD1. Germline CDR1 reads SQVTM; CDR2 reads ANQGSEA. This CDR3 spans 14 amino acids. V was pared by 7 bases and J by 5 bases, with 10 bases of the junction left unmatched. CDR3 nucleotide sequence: TGCAGCGATACAGACAGGGGGCTTGGGGAGACCCAGTACTTC. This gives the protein CSDTDRGLGETQYF.

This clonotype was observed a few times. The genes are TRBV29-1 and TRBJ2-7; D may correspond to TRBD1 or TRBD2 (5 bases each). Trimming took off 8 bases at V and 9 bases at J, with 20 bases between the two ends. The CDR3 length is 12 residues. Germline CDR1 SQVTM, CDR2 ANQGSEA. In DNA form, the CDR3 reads TGCAGCTTCGCGGCCCCCGCTGGGGGGCAGTACTTC. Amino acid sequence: CSFAAPAGGQYF.

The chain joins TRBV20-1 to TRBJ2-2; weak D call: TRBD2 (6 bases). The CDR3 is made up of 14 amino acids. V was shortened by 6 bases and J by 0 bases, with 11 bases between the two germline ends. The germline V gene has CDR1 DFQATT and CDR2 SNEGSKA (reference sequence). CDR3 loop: CSATLAPNTGELFF. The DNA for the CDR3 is TGCAGTGCAACTCTAGCGCCGAACACCGGGGAGCTGTTTTTT.

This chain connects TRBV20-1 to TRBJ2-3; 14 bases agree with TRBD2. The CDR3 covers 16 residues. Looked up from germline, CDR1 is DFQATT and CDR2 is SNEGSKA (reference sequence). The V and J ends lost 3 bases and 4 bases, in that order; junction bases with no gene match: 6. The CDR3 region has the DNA TGCAGTGCTAGTCCGACTAGCGGGAGGGTTGCAGATACGCAGTATTTT. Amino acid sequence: CSASPTSGRVADTQYF.

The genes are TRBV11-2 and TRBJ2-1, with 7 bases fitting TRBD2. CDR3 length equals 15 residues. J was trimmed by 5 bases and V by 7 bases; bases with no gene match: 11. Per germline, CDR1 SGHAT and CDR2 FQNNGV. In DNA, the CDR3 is TGTGCCAGCACCTTGGCTAGCGGAGCCCACAATGAGCAGTTCTTC. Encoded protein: CASTLASGAHNEQFF.

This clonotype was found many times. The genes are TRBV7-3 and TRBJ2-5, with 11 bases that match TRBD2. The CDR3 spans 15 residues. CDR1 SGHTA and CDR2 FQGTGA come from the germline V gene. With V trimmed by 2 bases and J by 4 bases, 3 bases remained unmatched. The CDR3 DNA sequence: TGTGCCAGCAGCTTATTTAGCGGGAGGGGAGAGACCCAGTACTTC. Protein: CASSLFSGRGETQYF. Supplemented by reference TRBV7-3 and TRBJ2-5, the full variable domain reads GAGVSQTPSNKVTEKGKYVELRCDPISGHTALYWYRQSLGQGPEFLIYFQGTGAADDSGLPNDRFFAVRPEGSVSTLKIQRTERGDSAVYLCASSLFSGRGETQYFGPGTRLLVL.

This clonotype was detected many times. The DNA of the CDR3 is TGTGCCAGCAGCACAGGGTCCTACGAGCAGTACTTC. Residues: CASSTGSYEQYF. The chain has TRBV27 and TRBJ2-7, with D possibly matching TRBD1 (6 bases). This CDR3 spans 12 amino acids. The V gene lost 6 bases and the J gene lost 1 base, with 7 bases spanning the gap. The V gene's germline CDR1 is MNHEY and CDR2 SMNVEV (reference sequence).

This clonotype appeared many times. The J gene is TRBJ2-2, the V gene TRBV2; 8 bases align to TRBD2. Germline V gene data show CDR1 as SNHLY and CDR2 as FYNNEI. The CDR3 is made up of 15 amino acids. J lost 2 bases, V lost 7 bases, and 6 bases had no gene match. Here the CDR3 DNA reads TGTGCCAGCACCCGGGGGGGGTCTAACACCGGGGAGCTGTTTTTT. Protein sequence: CASTRGGSNTGELFF.